This T cell receptor (beta chain) was captured by sequencing in a study of control samples from healthy donors and cancer patients. Only in-frame clones appear in the TCRdb table, and some are missing; sequencing was by immunoSEQ multiplex PCR. The sample has approximately 27,000 clones, 85% seen once. V lost 4 bases, J lost 12 bases, and 17 bases lay in between. The CDR3 loop spans 12 amino acids. Germline CDR1 SGHKS, CDR2 YYEKEE (reference sequence). This chain connects TRBV5-5 to TRBJ2-7; possible D gene TRBD2, 5 bases. The clonotype originates from a woman aged 60-75 years with head and neck cancer. The specimen sequenced was PBMCs. For the CDR3, the DNA is TGTGCCAGCAGCGTGTGGACGGGGAGTCGGTACTTC. This encodes CASSVWTGSRYF.